This is a list of T cell receptor beta chains from one sample in a study of cytomegalovirus exposure and HLA in healthy donors. The table came from immunoSEQ multiplex PCR; TCRdb's copy has only in-frame clones and leaves some out. The sample has approximately 100,000 clones, less than 90% seen once. Sequenced input: PBMCs. The receptors stem from a young man in good health and CMV-seropositive. Each CDR3 is given with its conserved first and last residue. D genes are given only for firm matches. Expanded clones are given a class, and other clones once, few, many or no size at all.

V gene: TRBV7-9; D gene: TRBD1; clone size: -; CDR3 protein: CASSLGSGTGEYEQYF
V gene: TRBV7-3; D gene: TRBD1; clone size: -; CDR3 protein: CASSSGTGGMNTEAFF
V gene: TRBV5-5; D gene: -; clone size: -; CDR3 protein: CASSLELGTPVDGYTF
V gene: TRBV27; D gene: TRBD2; clone size: -; CDR3 protein: CASSLLTSGRAGYEQYF
V gene: TRBV7-8; D gene: TRBD1; clone size: once; CDR3 protein: CASSSGTGTTYEQYF
V gene: TRBV5-4; D gene: TRBD2; clone size: -; CDR3 protein: CASSLGGAGGQETQYF
V gene: TRBV6-6; D gene: -; clone size: once; CDR3 protein: CASSYSPYEQYF
V gene: TRBV28; D gene: -; clone size: -; CDR3 protein: CASSLRQDHTQYF
V gene: TRBV5-1; D gene: -; clone size: once; CDR3 protein: CASSWAGGTDTQYF
V gene: TRBV19; D gene: TRBD2; clone size: -; CDR3 protein: CASSILDPSGVYNEQFF
V gene: TRBV7-2; D gene: TRBD1; clone size: -; CDR3 protein: CASSPRRQGVYEQYF
V gene: TRBV4-3; D gene: -; clone size: -; CDR3 protein: CASSQNLQGNQPQHF
V gene: TRBV6-7; D gene: TRBD1; clone size: -; CDR3 protein: CAGRARDRGFVTNEKLFF
V gene: TRBV19; D gene: -; clone size: few; CDR3 protein: CASSMSGEGELFF
V gene: TRBV27; D gene: -; clone size: -; CDR3 protein: CASSLSNSGSYNEQFF
V gene: TRBV7-9; D gene: TRBD2; clone size: -; CDR3 protein: CASSPIPAGGNQETQYF
V gene: TRBV7-9; D gene: TRBD2; clone size: -; CDR3 protein: CASSLSLAGGPYNEQFF
V gene: TRBV15; D gene: -; clone size: -; CDR3 protein: CATSRDEHDNEQFF
V gene: TRBV29-1; D gene: TRBD1; clone size: -; CDR3 protein: CSVGTGVGEQYF
V gene: TRBV19; D gene: TRBD1; clone size: once; CDR3 protein: CASSLSGTGPYEQYF
V gene: TRBV28; D gene: TRBD2; clone size: -; CDR3 protein: CASSQASAGVFEQYF
V gene: TRBV11-3; D gene: -; clone size: -; CDR3 protein: CASSLDRVGNSYNEQFF
V gene: TRBV4-3; D gene: -; clone size: -; CDR3 protein: CASSQDLPSGGAGNTIYF
V gene: TRBV7-9; D gene: -; clone size: -; CDR3 protein: CASSTRESSYEQYF
V gene: TRBV5-1; D gene: TRBD2; clone size: -; CDR3 protein: CASSLNVRAGGHTQYF
V gene: TRBV19; D gene: -; clone size: -; CDR3 protein: CASSITSENYGYTF
V gene: TRBV5-4; D gene: TRBD1; clone size: -; CDR3 protein: CASSLLRGQGAGTGELFF
V gene: TRBV5-6; D gene: -; clone size: few; CDR3 protein: CASSPLTATTDTQYF
V gene: TRBV5-1; D gene: -; clone size: -; CDR3 protein: CASSLDSPTDTQYF
V gene: TRBV19; D gene: TRBD2; clone size: medium-sized; CDR3 protein: CASGRTSGSTDTQYF
V gene: TRBV10-3; D gene: -; clone size: -; CDR3 protein: CATLAGLFKNTEAFF
V gene: TRBV27; D gene: TRBD1; clone size: -; CDR3 protein: CASTLRGTGVSDTQYF
V gene: TRBV7-2; D gene: -; clone size: -; CDR3 protein: CASSPRRTGETQYF
V gene: TRBV29-1; D gene: TRBD2; clone size: -; CDR3 protein: CSVDSTSGDLNEQFF
V gene: TRBV7-8; D gene: TRBD1; clone size: few; CDR3 protein: CASSRRDRGSNTEAFF
V gene: TRBV13; D gene: TRBD1; clone size: -; CDR3 protein: CASSLGTGNYGYTF
V gene: TRBV5-1; D gene: -; clone size: -; CDR3 protein: CASSFNSNYGYTF
V gene: TRBV7-2; D gene: TRBD2; clone size: -; CDR3 protein: CASSLSAGADTQYF
V gene: TRBV28; D gene: -; clone size: -; CDR3 protein: CASRLSGTQYF
V gene: TRBV29-1; D gene: TRBD1; clone size: -; CDR3 protein: CSVLRTGGPDTEAFF
V gene: TRBV7-2; D gene: TRBD1; clone size: few; CDR3 protein: CASSYQGQGAYEQYF
V gene: TRBV15; D gene: TRBD2; clone size: -; CDR3 protein: CATSSPGGTSGRLTYNEQFF
V gene: TRBV28; D gene: -; clone size: -; CDR3 protein: CASSTVGAGTSTDTQYF
V gene: TRBV18; D gene: -; clone size: -; CDR3 protein: CASSPRPSVYEQYF
V gene: TRBV19; D gene: TRBD2; clone size: -; CDR3 protein: CASSQTSGDSYEQYF
V gene: TRBV11-1; D gene: -; clone size: -; CDR3 protein: CASSLMQDGNTIYF
V gene: TRBV13; D gene: -; clone size: -; CDR3 protein: CASRILDEGDTQYF
V gene: TRBV10-1; D gene: -; clone size: -; CDR3 protein: CASSRLKTNYGYTF
V gene: TRBV28; D gene: TRBD2; clone size: -; CDR3 protein: CASSFVAGKGQETQYF
V gene: TRBV6-5; D gene: TRBD2; clone size: -; CDR3 protein: CASVGLADNEQFF
V gene: TRBV11-3; D gene: -; clone size: -; CDR3 protein: CASSRLTSSYEQYF
V gene: TRBV6-5; D gene: TRBD1; clone size: -; CDR3 protein: CASSSTGSITDTQYF